This entry lists 12 T cell receptor beta chains sequenced from one sample in a study of blood T cell repertoires in COVID-19. Generated by immunoSEQ multiplex PCR, the TCRdb table keeps only in-frame clones and is missing some. Of about 320,000 clones listed, about nine tenths are singletons. Specimen: PBMCs or T cells enriched from blood (not recorded which). Receptors originate from a man between 60 and 70 years old who had recovered from COVID-19.

The gene calls are TRBV9 and TRBJ1-1; a possible D gene is TRBD1 (6 bases). Germline V CDR1 and CDR2: SGDLS, YYNGEE. The CDR3 length is 14 residues. V was trimmed by 3 bases and J by 8 bases, leaving 17 bases between them. The DNA of the CDR3 is TGTGCCAGCAGCGACTCGCCTGACAGGAGAGAAGCTTTCTTT. Its protein is CASSDSPDRREAFF.

V gene TRBV7-9 combines with J gene TRBJ2-1, with 13 bases identical to TRBD2. CDR3 size: 15 residues. Per germline, CDR1 SEHNR and CDR2 FQNEAQ (reference sequence). V was clipped by 5 bases and J by 9 bases; unmatched bases: 7. The CDR3 region is CASSKTSGRSVEQFF. CDR3 coding DNA: TGTGCCAGCAGCAAGACTAGCGGGAGGTCGGTTGAGCAGTTCTTC.

The chain is built from TRBV19 and TRBJ1-2; 9 positions match TRBD1. This CDR3 contains 12 residues. CDR1 and CDR2 from the germline V gene are LNHDA and SQIVND (reference sequence). V was clipped by 6 bases and J by 8 bases; unmatched bases: 4. CDR3: CASRGQGGGYTF. The CDR3 nucleotides read TGTGCCAGTAGGGGACAGGGCGGAGGCTACACCTTC.

This clone showed up just a few times. The chain recombines TRBV6-6 with TRBJ2-7; 10 bases line up with TRBD1. The ends lost 5 bases at V and 7 bases at J; junction bases unmatched: 11. The CDR3 spans 15 residues. Germline V gene data show CDR1 as MNHNY and CDR2 as SVGAGI (reference sequence). The CDR3 spells CASSAGTGVRREQYF. CDR3 DNA: TGTGCCAGCAGTGCTGGGACAGGGGTGCGTCGGGAGCAGTACTTC.

This sequence joins TRBV6-5 and TRBJ1-5; TRBD1 aligns across 7 bases. This CDR3 has 15 amino acids. V lost 5 bases to trimming and J lost 0 bases; unmatched junction nucleotides: 4. The germline V gene has CDR1 MNHEY and CDR2 SVGAGI. CDR3 nucleotides: TGTGCCAGCAGTCCACAGGGGTTTAGCAATCAGCCCCAGCATTTT. Its translation: CASSPQGFSNQPQHF.

This clone has at least ten counts. The CDR3 DNA follows: TGTGCCAGCAGTTACGCAGCAGGCGGGTCGGGGTATGGCTACACCTTC. This codes for CASSYAAGGSGYGYTF. The chain couples TRBV6-5 to TRBJ1-2; D is uncertain. The CDR3 loop spans 16 amino acids. Germline CDR1 MNHEY, CDR2 SVGAGI. Trimming left V 2 bases short and J 5 bases short, with 18 bases between.

V and J are TRBV24-1 and TRBJ2-5, with 8 positions matching TRBD1. The germline gives CDR1 KGHDR, CDR2 SFDVKD. V lost 2 bases to trimming and J lost 5 bases; unmatched junction nucleotides: 9. CDR3 size: 16 residues. This chain's CDR3 is CATSDSGTGGFETQYF. The CDR3 DNA follows: TGTGCCACCAGTGATTCCGGGACAGGAGGATTCGAGACCCAGTACTTC.

This chain links TRBV6-5 with TRBJ2-3; D possibly corresponds to TRBD2 (5 bases). The germline V gene encodes CDR1 MNHEY and CDR2 SVGAGI. V lost 4 bases and J 3 bases, leaving 5 bases between the germline ends. The CDR3 length is 12 residues. The CDR3 bases are TGTGCCAGCAGTTCGGGGACAGATACGCAGTATTTT. Its translation: CASSSGTDTQYF.

The V gene is TRBV7-2, the J gene TRBJ2-2; D not resolved. Per germline, CDR1 SGHTA and CDR2 FQGNSA. Trimming removed 5 bases at V and 6 bases at J, with 13 bases between. This CDR3 region has 14 residues. CDR3 residues: CASSLYSWPGELFF. In DNA, the CDR3 is TGTGCCAGCAGCCTATATAGCTGGCCCGGGGAGCTGTTTTTT.

The rearrangement links TRBV18 to TRBJ1-2, with D uncertain. The CDR3 consists of 16 residues. Germline lookup yields CDR1 KGHSH and CDR2 LQKENI. V was shortened by 3 bases and J by 0 bases, with 14 bases between the two germline ends. CDR3 nucleotide sequence: TGTGCCAGCTCACCTACTGAGGTATCTTCTAACTATGGCTACACCTTC. Its protein is CASSPTEVSSNYGYTF.

This sequence joins TRBV7-9 and TRBJ1-2; possible D gene TRBD1, 5 bases. Trimming left V 8 bases short and J 8 bases short, with 15 bases between. Germline V gene sequence: CDR1 SEHNR, CDR2 FQNEAQ (reference sequence). The CDR3 loop spans 12 amino acids. CDR3 region: CASESWGGGYTF. The CDR3 nucleotides read TGTGCCAGCGAATCGTGGGGCGGAGGCTACACCTTC.

The chain combines TRBV5-1 with TRBJ2-3, with 13 bases lining up with TRBD2. From germline, CDR1 is SGHRS and CDR2 YFSETQ. Trimming cost V 5 bases and J 1 base; bases outside gene matches: 10. There are 18 residues in the CDR3. This CDR3 reads CASSLLAGGSTGTDTQYF. The CDR3 DNA reads as TGCGCCAGCAGTCTACTAGCGGGAGGGTCCACTGGCACAGATACGCAGTATTTT.